This passage covers 13 T cell receptor beta chains from one sample sequenced in a study of T-cell reconstitution after alpha-beta-depleted transplantation in children (dated by TCRdb to about 2016). Per the publication, the treatment or condition label means: allogeneic hematopoietic cell transplantation with graft depleted of TCRalphabeta T cells and CD19 B cells. The library was generated by PCR. This sample was sequenced with an Illumina HiSeq 2500. TCR library preparation used molecular barcoding, with unique molecular identifiers applied to normalize quantification of the TCRbeta repertoire. The public reads were run again by TCRdb, first through fastp at Q25 and then through MiXCR, and only productive beta chains were kept. Each entry is one CDR3 protein sequence, shown with its most common DNA and genes. The sample contains about 600,000 distinct CDR3 sequences, around 13% of them found a single time. The ten largest clones take up around 2.2% of the sample.

The specimen was PBMCs, mostly from graft donor cells, collected 360 days after TCRalphabeta/CD19-depleted stem cell transplant. The receptors were gathered from a male patient aged 10-17 years who had a stem cell transplant for acute myeloid leukemia, so the T cells may come from the graft donor.

Comments on this clonotype: A much larger clone lies one base from this, so it may be a read error. This rearrangement joins TRBV28 to TRBJ2-5; TRBD1 or TRBD2 may be the D gene (5 bases each). Germline V lookup: CDR1 MDHEN, CDR2 SYDVKM. This CDR3 contains 14 residues. DNA of the CDR3: TGTGCCACCAGTTTGGGACGGACCCAAGAGACCCAGTACTTC. Translating gives CATSLGRTQETQYF.

This clonotype was counted only a few times. This chain connects TRBV7-9 to TRBJ2-1; TRBD2 aligns across 13 bases. Trimming at V came to 5 bases and at J to 7 bases, leaving 5 bases not matched to a gene. The CDR3 extends over 15 amino acids. Germline V gives CDR1 SEHNR, CDR2 FQNEAQ (reference sequence). The chain's CDR3 is CASSLTSGRVNEQFF. For the CDR3, the DNA is TGTGCCAGCAGCCTAACTAGCGGGAGGGTAAATGAGCAGTTCTTC.

This clonotype was counted between two and nine times. V usage is TRBV10-3 and J usage is TRBJ2-2; 9 nucleotides line up with TRBD2. Losses at the gene ends were 8 bases for V and 1 base for J; bases not matched to a gene: 5. From germline, CDR1 is ENHRY and CDR2 SYGVKD. The CDR3 extends over 15 amino acids. DNA for the CDR3: TGTGCCATCCGGACGCGGGAGGGGAACACCGGGGAGCTGTTTTTT. Translated, it gives CAIRTREGNTGELFF.

This clonotype has a handful of counts. The rearrangement uses TRBV10-2 and TRBJ2-7, with TRBD1 identical over 10 bases. CDR3 length: 16 residues. V dropped 0 bases and J dropped 5; count of bases not matched to a gene: 7. Germline-derived CDR1 and CDR2 are WSHSY and SAAADI. Here the CDR3 DNA reads TGCGCCAGCAGTGAGTCGATGGGGACAGGGGCCCACGAGCAGTACTTC. It specifies CASSESMGTGAHEQYF.

In DNA, the CDR3 is TGTGCCAGTAGTATCCTCATGACAGGTGAAGAGACCCAGTACTTC. Its translation is CASSILMTGEETQYF. The J gene is TRBJ2-5, the V gene TRBV19; a possible D gene is TRBD1 (6 bases). CDR1 LNHDA and CDR2 SQIVND come from the germline V gene (reference sequence). The germline V and J ends were trimmed by 3 bases and 3 bases, with 14 bases remaining between them. The CDR3 has 15 residues. The whole variable domain, filled in from reference TRBV19 and TRBJ2-5, reads DGGITQSPKYLFRKEGQNVTLSCEQNLNHDAMYWYRQDPGQGLRLIYYSQIVNDFQKGDIAEGYSVSREKKESFPLTVTSAQKNPTAFYLCASSILMTGEETQYFGPGTRLLVL.

The V call is TRBV29-1, the J call TRBJ2-5; D is possibly TRBD1 or TRBD2 (6 bases each). The V and J ends lost 6 bases and 5 bases respectively, with 13 bases between them. There are 12 residues in the CDR3. Germline lookup yields CDR1 SQVTM and CDR2 ANQGSEA. In nucleotides, the CDR3 is TGCAGCGTCGCCAGGAGGGGGGAGACCCAGTACTTC. This sequence encodes CSVARRGETQYF.

Only a few counts were recorded for this clonotype. This chain connects TRBV28 to TRBJ2-7; either TRBD1 or TRBD2 may supply D (5 bases each). V lost 7 bases to trimming and J lost 4 bases, with 8 bases between them. This CDR3 is built from 11 residues. The germline gives CDR1 MDHEN, CDR2 SYDVKM. The CDR3 is CASTGLYEQYF. CDR3 nucleotide sequence: TGTGCCAGCACGGGGCTTTACGAGCAGTACTTC.

This chain links TRBV5-1 with TRBJ2-4; 8 nucleotides line up with TRBD2. The CDR3 totals 12 residues. The ends lost 3 bases at V and 14 bases at J; junction bases unmatched: 7. Per germline, CDR1 SGHRS and CDR2 YFSETQ. As DNA, the CDR3 is TGCGCCAGCAGCTCCCCAGCGGGGGAGGAGTACTTC. The encoded protein is CASSSPAGEEYF.

This clonotype was counted at least ten times. The V and J genes are TRBV25-1 and TRBJ2-5, with D possibly matching TRBD2 (6 bases). CDR3 size: 12 residues. Germline-derived CDR1 and CDR2 are MGHDK and SYGVNS. The V end lost 7 bases, the J end lost 5 bases, and 11 bases lay between the germline ends. The CDR3 spells CASTSERETQYF. CDR3 DNA: TGTGCCAGCACTAGCGAACGGGAGACCCAGTACTTC.

This clonotype has a handful of counts. The genes are TRBV20-1 and TRBJ2-2; 7 bases are a match to TRBD2. Germline V gives CDR1 DFQATT, CDR2 SNEGSKA (reference sequence). The ends lost 3 bases at V and 6 bases at J; junction bases unmatched: 4. The CDR3 contains 13 residues. The CDR3 region is CSARRAGPGELFF. CDR3 bases: TGCAGTGCTAGGAGAGCGGGGCCCGGGGAGCTGTTTTTT.

This clonotype appeared a few times. The V call is TRBV14, the J call TRBJ2-5; TRBD2 matches 10 bases. V gave up 3 bases and J gave up 3 bases; unmatched junction bases: 10. Germline V gives CDR1 SGHDN, CDR2 FVKESK. The CDR3 sequence is 17 residues long. DNA for the CDR3: TGTGCCAGCAGCCAGCACGTCGGGACTAGCGTGAAAGAGACCCAGTACTTC. Protein sequence: CASSQHVGTSVKETQYF. Drawing the rest from reference TRBV14 and TRBJ2-5, the complete variable domain is EAGVTQFPSHSVIEKGQTVTLRCDPISGHDNLYWYRRVMGKEIKFLLHFVKESKQDESGMPNNRFLAERTGGTYSTLKVQPAELEDSGVYFCASSQHVGTSVKETQYFGPGTRLLVL.

The chain joins TRBV20-1 to TRBJ2-2; a possible D gene is TRBD1 (6 bases). Per the germline V gene, CDR1 is DFQATT and CDR2 is SNEGSKA (reference sequence). The CDR3 runs 13 residues. Deletions cut 8 bases from V and 4 bases from J, with 14 bases between. The CDR3 sequence: CSFEGEITGELFF. For the CDR3, the DNA is TGCAGTTTCGAGGGGGAGATCACCGGGGAGCTGTTTTTT.

This clonotype was detected many times. V gene TRBV11-2 combines with J gene TRBJ2-1, with 13 bases lining up with TRBD2. There are 15 residues in the CDR3. The V segment lost 6 bases and the J segment 9 bases; nucleotides outside the gene matches: 8. The V gene's germline CDR1 is SGHAT and CDR2 FQNNGV. In DNA form, the CDR3 reads TGTGCCAGCAGGTTACTAGCGGGGGGGCGAGGTGAGCAGTTCTTC. This translates into CASRLLAGGRGEQFF.